This paragraph covers one TCR beta chain sequence. Its antigen is still unknown. This CDR3 is built from 14 residues. V lost 1 base and J 4 bases, leaving 13 bases between the germline ends. Germline V gene data show CDR1 as GTSNPN and CDR2 as SVGIG (reference sequence). This sample is part of a study of STAT5B mutations in CD4+ large granular lymphocyte leukemia. Study in general: Among healthy controls, a particular HLA allele went with more CDR3 'QG' motifs.

Study observations and caveats: Patient CD4-sorted repertoires looked more clonal than healthy CD4+ repertoires, even without putative leukemic clones. 8/27 top patient clones versus 2/35 control clones were TRBV06-family. No patients shared main leukemic clonotypes, though about 25% appeared at low frequency elsewhere.

The protocol was immunoSEQ multiplex PCR, while the TCRdb copy is restricted to in-frame clones and leaves out a portion. The repertoire consists of about 30,000 clones, with approximately 71% occurring once and the leading ten covering roughly 0.47%. Sequences were obtained from CD4+ T cells from blood buffy coats. This receptor was obtained from a human donor in good health. The chain uses TRBV30 and TRBJ1-1; D unresolved. The CDR3 loop reads CAWSGEGSGTEAFF. CDR3 in DNA: TGTGCCTGGAGTGGAGAGGGCTCAGGCACTGAAGCTTTCTTT.